This is a list of T cell receptor beta chains from one sample in a study of T cell responses to AZD1222 COVID-19 vaccine. Here immunoSEQ multiplex PCR was the method, and the copy in TCRdb shows in-frame clones only, minus some. This repertoire shows 110,000 to 150,000 clones, about 93% found once; its top ten account for about 9%. The input for sequencing was peripheral blood, taken on day 0 of AZD1222 vaccination. Receptors were obtained from an adult in good health. CDR3s include the opening cysteine and the closing phenylalanine or tryptophan. The D gene is left open where the match is weak. Size values are once, few and many counts, or a class for expanded clones, and some rows have none.

TRBJ2-5,NA,TRBV6-5,few,13,CAINPIAEETQYF,TGTGCCATCAATCCCATAGCAGAAGAGACCCAGTACTTC
TRBJ1-1,NA,TRBV24-1,NA,12,CATSETGEEAFF,TGTGCCACCAGTGAAACAGGAGAAGAAGCTTTCTTT
TRBJ1-1,NA,TRBV19,NA,11,CATLNGAEAFF,TGTGCCACCTTAAACGGCGCTGAAGCTTTCTTT
TRBJ2-5,TRBD1,TRBV5-4,NA,17,CASSLGSTGVPKETQYF,TGTGCCAGCAGCTTGGGATCGACAGGGGTCCCCAAAGAGACCCAGTACTTC
TRBJ1-5,NA,TRBV2,NA,14,CASSGIGALQPQHF,TGTGCCAGCAGTGGAATCGGGGCACTTCAGCCCCAGCATTTT
TRBJ1-4,NA,TRBV12-3/TRBV12-4,NA,13,CASRQGPNEKLFF,TGTGCCAGCAGACAGGGCCCTAATGAAAAACTGTTTTTT
TRBJ2-5,TRBD2,TRBV7-6,NA,12,CASRNLAEDQYF,TGTGCCAGCAGAAACCTAGCGGAGGACCAGTACTTC
TRBJ1-3,NA,TRBV6-5,NA,14,CASSAVDSGNTIYF,TGTGCCAGCAGCGCGGTCGACTCTGGAAACACCATATATTTT
TRBJ2-5,NA,TRBV7-3,NA,15,CASSPNGPSRESQYF,TGTGCCAGCAGCCCGAACGGGCCGAGTCGAGAGTCCCAGTACTTC
TRBJ2-7,NA,TRBV18,NA,14,CASSPPGLGGEQYF,TGTGCCAGCTCACCACCGGGTCTTGGGGGCGAGCAGTACTTC
TRBJ1-1,NA,TRBV19,NA,13,CASSIPSPTEAFF,TGTGCCAGTAGTATCCCGTCGCCCACTGAAGCTTTCTTT
TRBJ1-1,NA,TRBV19,NA,12,CASRDRYTEAFF,TGTGCCAGTAGGGACCGATACACTGAAGCTTTCTTT
TRBJ2-7,NA,TRBV3-1/TRBV3-2,once,14,CASTEVTVRYEQYF,TGTGCCAGCACCGAGGTGACAGTACGCTACGAGCAGTACTTC
TRBJ1-5,TRBD1,TRBV29-1,NA,13,CSAGTGPHQPQHF,TGCAGTGCTGGGACAGGGCCTCATCAGCCCCAGCATTTT
TRBJ2-3,NA,TRBV20-1,NA,13,CSASSGGRHTQYF,TGCAGTGCTAGTTCGGGGGGCCGTCATACGCAGTATTTT
TRBJ2-7,NA,TRBV18,few,15,CASSPPSVGSYEQYF,TGTGCCAGCTCACCACCCAGCGTTGGGTCCTACGAGCAGTACTTC